The clone carrying this T cell receptor (beta chain) was observed a handful of times. These data come from a study of T cell repertoires in cytomegalovirus infection. TCRdb reprocessed the reads via MiXCR and lists one record per CDR3 protein. The sample comprises around 330,000 distinct CDR3 sequences, roughly a sixth of which are singletons, and about 12% rests with the top ten. Germline V gene data show CDR1 as MDHEN and CDR2 as SYDVKM. The CDR3 is made up of 14 amino acids. This chain uses TRBV28 with TRBJ1-5; TRBD1 aligns across 8 bases. The sequence came from a human donor in good health (CMV status not recorded). Some clones in this sample may be carry-over from other donors' samples. The specimen sequenced was PBMCs. The CDR3 nucleotides read TGTGCTTCCCACAGGGGGTGGTCCAGTCAGCCCCAGCATTTT. Translated, it gives CASHRGWSSQPQHF.